This T cell receptor beta chain was found in a study of cytomegalovirus exposure and HLA in healthy donors (dated by TCRdb to about 2017). Concerning the study at large: According to an earlier analysis of 450 to 650 of the donors, 200 million or so T cells yielded 90 million to 130 million unique TCR beta sequences and about 300 Gb of sequence data. Four or five DR-DQ haplotypes were handled as single units for association and clustering, since linkage in the cohort was strong. Of the roughly 410 genotyped donors, approximately 80% were placed in the genetic ancestry cluster associated with self-reported Caucasian donors. In an earlier analysis of 587 of the donors, high-throughput TCR beta sequencing was used to judge whether each TCR beta V gene segment behaved as functional or pseudogenic. A later genetic analysis took genome-wide SNP genotypes for about 65% of the 666 donors and used that subset as a discovery cohort. The study was designed to test whether signatures of past pathogen exposure could be identified by cataloging public T cell receptors. The T cell repertoires of several hundred subjects were profiled by immunosequencing and related to cytomegalovirus serostatus. Every discovery cohort repertoire had been produced on one sequencing platform. Both class I and class II loci were covered by HLA typing, at four-digit resolution. A later analysis re-analyzed previously published TCR beta repertoires from 550 to 700 donors and added high-resolution HLA genotyping to study TCR occurrence patterns. Donor age, sex, ethnicity and CMV serostatus were compiled together with the repertoire data. An early release covering 500 to 750 HLA-typed donors comprised around 300 gigabases of sequencing data and tens of millions of unique TCR sequences. Rather than drawing on any new phenotypic data, the later analysis identified candidate immune exposures from TCR beta sequences and the way those sequences occurred across donors. Across 398 genotyped donors of the cohort, an average of 235,054 unique TCR beta nucleotide sequences per donor were sequenced, and around 19% of those sequences were non-productive. Along with the approximately 700-subject first cohort, a separate validation cohort of over a hundred different subjects was used. The number of donors typed differed by locus, with about 629-640 for A, B, C, DRB1 and DQB1, around 500 for DQA1, nearly 610 for DPA1, and some 450 for DPB1. To predict cytomegalovirus infection status, the study combined high-throughput TCR immunosequencing, statistical association of individual TCRs with disease status, and machine learning. Points the paper makes about the study in general: According to a later analysis, parvovirus B19, influenza, CMV and Epstein-Barr virus appeared linked to several top co-occurrence clusters. Strong co-occurrence of HLA alleles, especially DR and DQ, made assigning TCR associations to individual alleles difficult. A further reported finding was that TCR beta sequences accurately predicted the HLA-A and HLA-B alleles for most subjects in the first cohort. A total of some 180 TCR beta chains were listed by the study as associated with cytomegalovirus. The 87-base-pair reads could not distinguish some IMGT-functional V segments, including TRBV6-2 and TRBV6-3, so those segments were excluded. In a later analysis, TCR association rates were found to vary across HLA loci, with the most associated TCRs seen for DRB1 alleles and the fewest for HLA-C alleles. Because counts were too low, roughly 16 rarely observed V segments, including chromosome 9 orphons, were excluded from the earlier analysis of about 500 of the donors. Because some donors lacked HLA typing at each locus, the association tests relied only on the typed subset. A few of the identified cytomegalovirus-associated TCR beta chains were confirmed in vitro to be specific for cytomegalovirus antigens. In a later analysis, HLA-associated TCR beta chains showed more clonal expansion and lower generation probabilities than non-associated chains that were equally common. In a later analysis, 16,951 TCR beta sequences were associated with specific HLA alleles at a false discovery rate of 0.05. According to a later analysis, most CMV-associated TCR beta chains appeared to be HLA-restricted, and the HLA associations seemed to be driven largely by CMV exposure. The authors suggested that the approach could potentially be generalized to other disease states and immunological phenotypes. A cluster of highly shared sequence variants was judged likely to be a technical artifact of the sequencing pipeline. Across donors, most TCR sequences were observed very rarely, whereas some public TCRs were present in many individuals. Correlated functional status among segregating V segments might be attributable to linkage disequilibrium, but an unknown experimental factor could not be ruled out. The classifier was reported to diagnose cytomegalovirus status with high specificity and sensitivity in both the original and validation cohorts. In a later genetic analysis, fewer N-insertions in productive TCRs were reported among donors in an Asian-associated ancestry cluster than the roughly 700-donor mean. Sequencing depth was assumed to be roughly uniform across donors in the presence/absence analyses, though that assumption may not hold. In an earlier analysis of approximately 590 of the donors, most TCR beta V segments appeared in productive rearrangements about 87% or about 30% of the time, broadly matching IMGT annotations. The cohort was sequenced for TCR beta chains only, and without alpha or paired-chain data the features that could be detected were limited. A later genetic analysis associated a missense DCLRE1C variant with V-gene and J-gene trimming of TCR beta chains, and an independent cohort replicated the association. CMV serostatus was the only immune exposure information available for the cohort.

The cohort comprised fewer than 750 healthy bone marrow donors. At the time of sampling, every cohort member was nominally healthy, though immune exposures that went unrecorded were likely present. The donor tested CMV seropositive and was one of the 289 seropositive cohort members. Each donor provided a peripheral blood sample, and peripheral blood mononuclear cells were used for TCR beta sequencing. The Qiagen DNeasy Blood Extraction Kit was used to extract genomic DNA from the blood cell samples. A note on this clone: Which antigen it targets is not known. The record has no base qualities; no much larger clone is one base away.

The CDR3 has 13 amino acids, counting the end cysteine and phenylalanine. CDR3 DNA is the only sequence kept; it has 39 bases, read in frame from the first base. As encoded in the germline V gene, CDR1 is SGHRS while CDR2 is YFSETQ. V is clipped by 5 bases and J by 2 bases, and the sequence between their germline boundaries is 7 bases long. Library preparation employed the immunoSEQ multiplex PCR assay. For the multiplex PCR, a mixture combining 60 forward primers for TCR Vbeta segments and 13 reverse primers for TCR Jbeta segments was used. A multiplex PCR assay on genomic DNA amplified the CDR3 region of rearranged TCR beta genes. On the Illumina HiSeq System, the amplified TCR beta libraries were sequenced as 87-base-pair reads. Per the authors' processing: A later analysis counted approximately 74 million unique TCR beta chains across the 650 to 800 repertoires, and 10 million to 12 million of these chains were shared by at least two donors. Raw reads were error-corrected and collapsed into unique sequences by a nearest-neighbor algorithm in which closely related sequences were merged to remove PCR and sequencing errors. To assign V, D and J gene segments, CDR3 sequences were aligned to IMGT reference sequences. For a sequence to be retained, a match of at least six nucleotides was required to both a V gene segment and a J gene segment. A rearrangement was called productive if the CDR3 had no stop codons and remained in frame with V and J, and every other rearrangement was called non-productive. Following IMGT convention, CDR3 was defined as the stretch from the second conserved V-encoded cysteine up to the conserved J-encoded phenylalanine. Sequences without an unambiguous match to a single V gene segment were excluded from the earlier analysis of approximately 600 of the donors. In an earlier analysis of about 590 of the donors, a V segment was called functional when productive rearrangements were above 56.7%, and segregating when the standard deviation between donors exceeded 5%. A statistical classification framework was built for diagnosing cytomegalovirus status from the catalog of TCR beta chain sequences. In a later analysis, TCR nucleotide sequences were compared against IMGT/GENE-DB human TR gene sequences so that V and J genes could be assigned. In a later analysis, CDR3 sequences and most-parsimonious VDJ recombination scenarios were assigned using the TCRdist pipeline. A later analysis defined each TCR beta chain by its CDR3 amino acid sequence plus V-gene family, and excluded reads lacking a unique V-gene family. As a way to deal with suspected cross-contamination and a sequencing artifact, a later analysis dropped hundreds of nucleotide sequences that were highly shared and had low generation probability. For each public chain, a later analysis derived a clonal expansion index from normalized ranks of inferred template counts within each repertoire. Generation probabilities in a later analysis came from a VDJ recombination model fitted to out-of-frame rearrangements, and those results were checked against IGoR. A later analysis scored TCR-TCR, TCR-HLA and TCR-CMV co-occurrence with hypergeometric tests, applying a repertoire-size bias correction to TCR pairs. To estimate false discovery rates, a later analysis permuted the HLA or CMV assignments 20 times. In a later analysis, co-occurring TCRs were grouped with DBSCAN, and TCRdist sequence similarity was added when clustering was performed within HLA-allele-positive subsets. Repertoires with fewer than 30,000 or more than 120,000 public chains, plus five repertoires with anomalous nucleotide sharing, were excluded from co-occurrence clustering. Imported from immuneACCESS, the table was reduced by TCRdb to in-frame sequences with V and J called. These copies leave out some clones; in studies compared against another copy, an unresolved V gene accounts for under half, and the cause of the remainder is not known. The V and J calls and clone size were taken over from that table, and D and trimming were inferred from the DNA. For this sample the table gives 100,000 to 150,000 clones, of which 80% to 85% were detected only once. About 8.6% of the sample goes to the ten largest clones.

The rearranged segments are TRBV5-1 and TRBJ1-4; no D gene call is confident. Specimen: PBMCs. The receptor's source is a woman aged 50 to 60 in good health and CMV-seropositive. The nucleotides read TGCGCCAGCAGACCCACTACTAATGAAAAACTGTTTTTT. The resulting protein is CASRPTTNEKLFF.